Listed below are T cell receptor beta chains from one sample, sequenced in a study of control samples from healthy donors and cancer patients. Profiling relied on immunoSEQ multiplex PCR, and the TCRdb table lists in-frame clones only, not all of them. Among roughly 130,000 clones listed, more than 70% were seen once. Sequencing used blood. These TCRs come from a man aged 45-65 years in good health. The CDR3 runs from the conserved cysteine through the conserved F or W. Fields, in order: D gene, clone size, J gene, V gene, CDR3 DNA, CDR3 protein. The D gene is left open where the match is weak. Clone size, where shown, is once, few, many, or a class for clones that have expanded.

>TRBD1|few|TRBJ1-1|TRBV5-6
TGTGCCAGCAGCTTGGGGGACAGCGTTGCTTTCTTT
CASSLGDSVAFF
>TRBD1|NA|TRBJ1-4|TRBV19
TGTGCCAGTAGTCCCCGGGACAGGGTAGGCGAAAAACTGTTTTTT
CASSPRDRVGEKLFF
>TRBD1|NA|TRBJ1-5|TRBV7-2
TGTGCCAGCAGCTCGATAGGGGACAGGGTCGGACAGCCCCAGCATTTT
CASSSIGDRVGQPQHF
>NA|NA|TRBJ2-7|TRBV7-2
TGTGCCAGCAGCTCCCCGGGGGGACACTACGAGCAGTACTTC
CASSSPGGHYEQYF
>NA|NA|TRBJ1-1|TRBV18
TGTGCCAGCTCACTCGTTAACACTGAAGCTTTCTTT
CASSLVNTEAFF
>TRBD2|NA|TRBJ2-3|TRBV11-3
TGTGCCAGCAGCTCGAGGACTAGCGGGGGCGCTGGAGATACGCAGTATTTT
CASSSRTSGGAGDTQYF
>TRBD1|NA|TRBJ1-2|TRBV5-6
TGTGCCAGCAGCAGACGACAGGGGGGCGGCTATGGCTACACCTTC
CASSRRQGGGYGYTF
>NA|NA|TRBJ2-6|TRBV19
TGTGCCAGTAGTGCACCCCCGGGCCGCCTCTCTGGGGCCAACGTCCTGACTTTC
CASSAPPGRLSGANVLTF
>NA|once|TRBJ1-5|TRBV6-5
TGTGCCAGCAGCGCTTCGGGCAATCAGCCCCAGCATTTT
CASSASGNQPQHF
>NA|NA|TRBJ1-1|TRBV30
TGTGCCTGGATTGACGTTGAAGCTTTCTTT
CAWIDVEAFF
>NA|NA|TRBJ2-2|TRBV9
TGTGCCAGCAGCAAAGCGGACAGCCTCACCGGGGAGCTGTTTTTT
CASSKADSLTGELFF
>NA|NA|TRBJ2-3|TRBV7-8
TGTGCCAGCAGCCCCCGCCTGACAGTTAGCACAGATACGCAGTATTTT
CASSPRLTVSTDTQYF
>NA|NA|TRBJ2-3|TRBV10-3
TGTGCCATCGGCTACTGGGGGGCTGGGTCGCAGTATTTT
CAIGYWGAGSQYF
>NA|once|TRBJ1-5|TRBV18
TGTGCCAGCCGTGGGGATAGCAATCAGCCCCAGCATTTT
CASRGDSNQPQHF
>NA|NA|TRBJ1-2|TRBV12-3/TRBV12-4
TGTGCCAGCAGTCTCTTGGGGGCCCCGGGCTACACCTTC
CASSLLGAPGYTF
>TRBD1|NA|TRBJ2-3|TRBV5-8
TGTGCCAGCAGCCCGGGGACAGGGGCAGATACGCAGTATTTT
CASSPGTGADTQYF
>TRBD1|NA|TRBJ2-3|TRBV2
TGTGCCAGCAGGCAGGGGGCGACAGATACGCAGTATTTT
CASRQGATDTQYF
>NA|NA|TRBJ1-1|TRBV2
TGTGCCAGCAGTGAAGCGGGGACGAACACTGAAGCTTTCTTT
CASSEAGTNTEAFF
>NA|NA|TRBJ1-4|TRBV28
TGTGCCAGCAGTCAGGAACAGGGTAACTTTCTAGTGGTGGAAAAACTGTTTTTT
CASSQEQGNFLVVEKLFF
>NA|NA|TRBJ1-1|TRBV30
TGTGCCTGGAGCGTAACGGGGGCTCGGGCTTTCTTT
CAWSVTGARAFF
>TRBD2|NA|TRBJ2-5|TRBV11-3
TGTGCCAGCAAACCACTATGGGGGGGGAGAGAGACCCAGTACTTC
CASKPLWGGRETQYF
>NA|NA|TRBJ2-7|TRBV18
TGTGCCAGCTCCCCTGGGAGCGGGACATCCTACGAGCAGTACTTC
CASSPGSGTSYEQYF
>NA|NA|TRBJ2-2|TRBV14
TGTGCCAGCAGCCAGGGTCGGGGAATGACGGACACCGGGGAGCTGTTTTTT
CASSQGRGMTDTGELFF
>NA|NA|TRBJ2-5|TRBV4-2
TGTGCCAGCAGCCAACCGAGTTACCTTTTTGAGACCCAGTACTTC
CASSQPSYLFETQYF
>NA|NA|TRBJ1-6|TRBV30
TGTGCCTGGAGTGAAGAGTTTCGGGTGGATAATTCACCCCTCCACTTT
CAWSEEFRVDNSPLHF
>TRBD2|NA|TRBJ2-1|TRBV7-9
TGTGCCAGCAGCCGCACCGGGACTAGTAGGTATGAGCAGTTCTTC
CASSRTGTSRYEQFF
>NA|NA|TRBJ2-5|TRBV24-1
TGTGCCACCAAGGATGGGTCTTTGGGGGAAGAGACCCAGTACTTC
CATKDGSLGEETQYF
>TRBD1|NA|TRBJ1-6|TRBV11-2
TGTGCCAGCAGCTCCGCCACAGGGGGAAGTTCACCCCTCCACTTT
CASSSATGGSSPLHF
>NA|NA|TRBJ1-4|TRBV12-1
TGTGCCAGCACCATCCCCGGGACGGAAGTTGCAACTAATGAAAAACTGTTTTTT
CASTIPGTEVATNEKLFF
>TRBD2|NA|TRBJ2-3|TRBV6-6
TGTGCCAGCCTGAGCGGGGGTTTCACAGATACGCAGTATTTT
CASLSGGFTDTQYF
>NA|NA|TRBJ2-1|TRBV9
TGTGCCAGCAGCCTAACGGGGCGTAAGGATGAGCAGTTCTTC
CASSLTGRKDEQFF
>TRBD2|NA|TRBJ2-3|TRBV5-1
TGCGCCAGCACCCCTGTTGGCGGGGGGGCAGATACGCAGTATTTT
CASTPVGGGADTQYF
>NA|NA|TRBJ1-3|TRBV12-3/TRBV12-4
TGTGCCGGACGGGGCTCTGGAAACACCATATATTTT
CAGRGSGNTIYF
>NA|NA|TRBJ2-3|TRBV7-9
TGTGCCAGCAGACCCCCCTACACAGATACGCAGTATTTT
CASRPPYTDTQYF
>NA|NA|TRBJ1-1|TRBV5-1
TGCGCCAGCAGCTTGTGGCCAGAGAACACTGAAGCTTTCTTT
CASSLWPENTEAFF
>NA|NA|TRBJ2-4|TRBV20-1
TGCAGTGCTAGTTCGGCAGGCAGGATAATAGCCAAAAACATTCAGTACTTC
CSASSAGRIIAKNIQYF
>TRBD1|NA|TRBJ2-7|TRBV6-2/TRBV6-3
TGTGCCAGCAGTTACCGCGTCCCGGGACAGGGAAGACTTAGCTCCTACGAGCAGTACTTC
CASSYRVPGQGRLSSYEQYF
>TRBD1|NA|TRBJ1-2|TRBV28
TGTGCCAGCAGTTTGGGACAGGGGCGCTATGGCTACACCTTC
CASSLGQGRYGYTF
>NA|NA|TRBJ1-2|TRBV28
TGTGCCAGCAGGCACTTACAGGGCTATTCTGATGGCTACACCTTC
CASRHLQGYSDGYTF